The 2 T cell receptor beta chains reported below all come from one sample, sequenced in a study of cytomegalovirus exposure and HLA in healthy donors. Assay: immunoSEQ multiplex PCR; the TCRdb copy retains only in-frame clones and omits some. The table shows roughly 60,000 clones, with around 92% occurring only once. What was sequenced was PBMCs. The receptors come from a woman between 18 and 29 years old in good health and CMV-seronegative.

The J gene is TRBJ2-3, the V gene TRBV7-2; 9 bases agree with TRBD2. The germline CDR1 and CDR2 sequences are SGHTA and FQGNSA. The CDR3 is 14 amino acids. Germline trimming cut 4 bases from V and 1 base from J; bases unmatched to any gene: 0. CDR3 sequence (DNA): TGTGCCAGCAGCTCTAGCGGGGGCACAGATACGCAGTATTTT. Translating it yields CASSSSGGTDTQYF.

The CDR3 here is CASSLSPLASLFF. As DNA, the CDR3 is TGTGCCAGCAGTTTATCCCCACTAGCAAGTCTGTTCTTC. The chain recombines TRBV27 with TRBJ2-1, with D possibly being TRBD2 (6 bases). The CDR3 runs 13 residues. With 0 bases removed from V and 15 bases from J, the gap between germline ends came to 15 bases. The germline CDR1 and CDR2 sequences are MNHEY and SMNVEV (reference sequence).